A single sample is the source of the 23 T cell receptor beta chains below, sequenced in a study of CD8+ T cells in alopecia areata. Extraction and reverse transcription of RNA yielded cDNA as the sequencing template. Produced via immunoSEQ multiplex PCR; TCRdb's table is partial and in-frame only. The table has roughly 150,000 clones, 55% seen once. The material sequenced was CD4+ T cells sorted from blood. The receptor set was obtained from a human donor in good health.

The V call is TRBV20-1, the J call TRBJ2-1; D is unresolved. The length of the CDR3 is 11 residues. Germline V gene lookup returns CDR1 DFQATT and CDR2 SNEGSKA (reference sequence). The V end was cut by 7 bases, the J end by 4 bases, with 8 bases between. CDR3 loop: CSVGEYNEQFF. DNA for the CDR3: TGCAGTGTAGGCGAGTACAATGAGCAGTTCTTC.

The CDR3 reads CASSSTSGIYEQYF. The CDR3 nucleotides read TGCGCCAGCAGCTCGACTAGCGGGATTTACGAGCAGTACTTC. The J gene is TRBJ2-7, the V gene TRBV5-1, with TRBD2 matching over 11 bases. The CDR3 loop spans 14 amino acids. V gave up 3 bases and J gave up 4 bases; unmatched junction bases: 3. CDR1 is SGHRS and CDR2 is YFSETQ in the germline V gene.

The chain recombines TRBV28 with TRBJ2-7; 8 nucleotides match TRBD1. From germline, CDR1 is MDHEN and CDR2 SYDVKM. CDR3 length equals 14 residues. Trimming took 3 bases from V and 4 from J; bases not matched to a gene: 5. The CDR3 loop is CASSLRDRPYEQYF. DNA of the CDR3: TGTGCCAGCAGTTTGAGGGACAGGCCTTACGAGCAGTACTTC. The whole variable domain, remainder taken from reference TRBV28 and TRBJ2-7, is DVKVTQSSRYLVKRTGEKVFLECVQDMDHENMFWYRQDPGLGLRLIYFSYDVKMKEKGDIPEGYSVSREKKERFSLILESASTNQTSMYLCASSLRDRPYEQYFGPGTRLTVT.

The chain is built from TRBV2 and TRBJ1-1; no clear D gene. Germline V gene data show CDR1 as SNHLY and CDR2 as FYNNEI. This CDR3 is 14 amino acids long. V was shortened by 11 bases and J by 6 bases, with 22 bases between the two germline ends. The CDR3 sequence: CALRAGGITAEAFF. The CDR3 nucleotides read TGTGCCCTAAGAGCAGGCGGTATAACGGCTGAAGCTTTCTTT.

The CDR3 bases are TGTGCCAGCAGCTTAGATAGTTGGAGAGATACGCAGTATTTT. Its protein product is CASSLDSWRDTQYF. This chain links TRBV7-2 with TRBJ2-3; D gene uncertain. There are 14 residues in the CDR3. The V end was cut by 1 base, the J end by 5 bases, with 10 bases between. Germline V lookup: CDR1 SGHTA, CDR2 FQGNSA.

This clone was seen a few times. This sample also contains other DNA sequences that code for the same CDR3. V and J are TRBV9 and TRBJ2-3; 11 bases map to TRBD1. Germline values: CDR1 SGDLS, CDR2 YYNGEE. V lost 4 bases, J lost 2 bases, and 3 bases stayed unmatched. The length of the CDR3 is 15 residues. Written as DNA, the CDR3 is TGTGCCAGCAGCCTAGGACAGGGGGCCACAGATACGCAGTATTTT. Amino acid sequence: CASSLGQGATDTQYF.

The J gene is TRBJ2-7, the V gene TRBV11-2, with TRBD1 identical over 7 bases. The CDR3 spans 15 residues. V was pared by 5 bases and J by 0 bases, with 7 bases of the junction left unmatched. Germline V gene lookup returns CDR1 SGHAT and CDR2 FQNNGV. The CDR3 here is CASSTYRTGSYEQYF. In nucleotides, the CDR3 is TGTGCCAGCAGCACCTACAGGACAGGCTCCTACGAGCAGTACTTC.

This clone came up a few times. The rearrangement uses TRBV14 and TRBJ2-3; 11 bases match TRBD2. CDR1 is SGHDN and CDR2 is FVKESK in the germline V gene. The CDR3 runs 16 residues. J was trimmed by 2 bases and V by 4 bases; bases with no gene match: 5. The DNA of the CDR3 is TGTGCCAGCAGCCGCGGGACTAGCGGTTCCACAGATACGCAGTATTTT. Amino acid sequence: CASSRGTSGSTDTQYF.

The rearrangement links TRBV11-1 to TRBJ1-1; D unresolved. With 1 base removed from V and 4 bases from J, the gap between germline ends came to 7 bases. The length of the CDR3 is 13 residues. Germline values: CDR1 SGHAT, CDR2 FQDESV (reference sequence). The CDR3 reads CASSLERFTEAFF. CDR3 bases: TGTGCCAGCAGCTTAGAGCGTTTCACTGAAGCTTTCTTT.

The table lists this clone with a count of one. The chain carries TRBV29-1 and TRBJ1-2; D remains ambiguous. This CDR3 comprises 11 residues. CDR1 SQVTM and CDR2 ANQGSEA come from the germline V gene. V lost 4 bases to trimming and J lost 2 bases, with 5 bases between them. CDR3 sequence: CSVAGNYGYTF. The DNA for the CDR3 is TGCAGCGTTGCGGGGAACTATGGCTACACCTTC.

The chain couples TRBV2 to TRBJ2-1; no reliable D call. This CDR3 spans 14 amino acids. Between the trimmed V and J ends, which lost 2 bases and 4 bases, there was a span of 9 bases. CDR1 is SNHLY and CDR2 is FYNNEI in the germline V gene. This CDR3 is CASSESRVYNEQFF. The CDR3, as DNA: TGTGCCAGCAGTGAAAGCCGGGTTTACAATGAGCAGTTCTTC.

V is TRBV20-1 and J is TRBJ1-3; D not resolved. The germline CDR1 and CDR2 sequences are DFQATT and SNEGSKA (reference sequence). CDR3 length equals 11 residues. Between the trimmed V and J ends, which lost 6 bases and 4 bases, there was a span of 7 bases. The chain's CDR3 is CSAAPGNTIYF. CDR3 nucleotides: TGCAGTGCGGCACCCGGAAACACCATATATTTT.

The chain joins TRBV5-1 to TRBJ2-2, with D perhaps TRBD2 (6 bases). The germline V gene encodes CDR1 SGHRS and CDR2 YFSETQ. Trimming pared 4 bases from V and 2 bases from J, leaving 24 bases between. This CDR3 comprises 19 residues. The CDR3 spells CASSVRGSGRNLNTGELFF. In DNA form, the CDR3 reads TGCGCCAGCAGCGTGAGGGGTAGCGGCCGAAATCTCAACACCGGGGAGCTGTTTTTT.

This clone was observed once. The J gene is TRBJ1-1, the V gene TRBV6-1, with 8 bases fitting TRBD1. The CDR3 covers 14 residues. J was trimmed by 2 bases and V by 8 bases; bases with no gene match: 7. Germline V CDR1 and CDR2: MNHNS, SASEGT. The DNA for the CDR3 is TGTGCCAGCGGGAAGGACAGGGTAAACACTGAAGCTTTCTTT. It translates to CASGKDRVNTEAFF.

Here the CDR3 DNA reads TGTGCCAGCAGTCCTAGCGGAGGCTCCTACAATGAGCAGTTCTTC. It encodes CASSPSGGSYNEQFF. This chain joins TRBV6-6 and TRBJ2-1; 7 positions match TRBD2. The CDR3 is 15 residues long. The trim removed 5 bases at V and 0 bases at J, leaving 4 bases unmatched. CDR1 MNHNY and CDR2 SVGAGI come from the germline V gene (reference sequence).

V is TRBV30 and J is TRBJ2-1, with D unresolved. Trimming stripped 1 base from V and 6 bases from J, with 4 bases between. Germline values: CDR1 GTSNPN, CDR2 SVGIG (reference sequence). The CDR3 contains 11 residues. The CDR3 region is CAWSAGNEQFF. The CDR3 nucleotides read TGTGCCTGGAGTGCCGGCAATGAGCAGTTCTTC.

This clone was observed a few times. This chain links TRBV7-8 with TRBJ2-3; D not resolved. The CDR3 loop spans 16 amino acids. The V gene lost 4 bases and the J gene lost 4 bases, with 18 bases spanning the gap. Per germline, CDR1 SGHVS and CDR2 FQNEAQ. Here the CDR3 reads CASSSPFKSGPDTQYF. The CDR3 nucleotides are TGTGCCAGCAGCTCGCCCTTTAAATCAGGTCCAGATACGCAGTATTTT.

V and J are TRBV9 and TRBJ1-5; the match to TRBD1 covers 9 bases. Germline-derived CDR1 and CDR2 are SGDLS and YYNGEE. Trimming at V came to 4 bases and at J to 6 bases, leaving 11 bases not matched to a gene. This CDR3 region has 16 residues. In DNA, the CDR3 is TGTGCCAGCAGCCCAGGGACAGGGCGGGGAGGTCAGCCCCAGCATTTT. Translation gives CASSPGTGRGGQPQHF. Full variable domain (remainder filled in from reference TRBV9 and TRBJ1-5): DSGVTQTPKHLITATGQRVTLRCSPRSGDLSVYWYQQSLDQGLQFLIQYYNGEERAKGNILERFSAQQFPDLHSELNLSSLELGDSALYFCASSPGTGRGGQPQHFGDGTRLSIL.

The gene calls are TRBV10-3 and TRBJ2-7; D gene uncertain. Trimming cost V 4 bases and J 2 bases, with 3 bases left between them. The CDR3 length is 11 residues. CDR1 ENHRY and CDR2 SYGVKD come from the germline V gene. The chain's CDR3 is CAISGPYEQYF. CDR3 DNA sequence: TGTGCCATCAGTGGGCCCTACGAGCAGTACTTC.

The chain combines TRBV29-1 with TRBJ1-5; D uncertain. Trimming took off 3 bases at V and 0 bases at J, with 9 bases between the two ends. The CDR3 runs 14 residues. CDR1 SQVTM and CDR2 ANQGSEA come from the germline V gene. The CDR3 bases are TGCAGCGTTGAGGTAGATGGTAGCAATCAGCCCCAGCATTTT. Its protein is CSVEVDGSNQPQHF. The full variable domain, completed using reference TRBV29-1 and TRBJ1-5, is SAVISQKPSRDICQRGTSLTIQCQVDSQVTMMFWYRQQPGQSLTLIATANQGSEATYESGFVIDKFPISRPNLTFSTLTVSNMSPEDSSIYLCSVEVDGSNQPQHFGDGTRLSIL.

The V gene is TRBV29-1, the J gene TRBJ2-1; 8 bases fit TRBD2. The CDR3 has 14 residues. Germline CDR1 is SQVTM and CDR2 is ANQGSEA. V gave up 4 bases and J gave up 3 bases; unmatched junction bases: 5. Written as DNA, the CDR3 is TGCAGCGTTGGCCTAGCGGGCTTCTACAATGAGCAGTTCTTC. This gives the protein CSVGLAGFYNEQFF.

The chain combines TRBV27 with TRBJ1-2; TRBD1 might be the D (5 bases). The CDR3 extends over 13 amino acids. V shed 3 bases and J shed 4 bases, with 9 bases lying between them. Germline CDR1 is MNHEY and CDR2 is SMNVEV (reference sequence). CDR3 DNA sequence: TGTGCCAGCAGTTTTAGGGGCGCCTATGGCTACACCTTC. This codes for CASSFRGAYGYTF.

The chain joins TRBV15 to TRBJ2-4; D call uncertain. Germline CDR1 LNHNV, CDR2 YYDKDF (reference sequence). V was trimmed by 0 bases and J by 9 bases, leaving 12 bases between them. The CDR3 contains 14 residues. CDR3 sequence: CATSRESAASIQYF. CDR3 nucleotides: TGTGCCACCAGCAGAGAATCCGCCGCAAGCATTCAGTACTTC. The full variable domain, with the rest looked up from reference TRBV15 and TRBJ2-4, is DAMVIQNPRYQVTQFGKPVTLSCSQTLNHNVMYWYQQKSSQAPKLLFHYYDKDFNNEADTPDNFQSRRPNTSFCFLDIRSPGLGDTAMYLCATSRESAASIQYFGAGTRLSVL.